The source of this TCR beta chain is a study of blood T cell repertoires in COVID-19. Study context: Acute and convalescent COVID-19 samples came from the United States, Italy and Spain. T cells, B-cell-depleted T cells, or PBMCs supplied cDNA or gDNA.

V gave up 4 bases and J gave up 4 bases; unmatched junction bases: 6. Germline V lookup: CDR1 SGHVS, CDR2 FQNEAQ. The CDR3 loop spans 15 amino acids. Original analysis: By means of reference gene primer amplification, nucleated cell counts were estimated. TCRdb's table, derived via immunoSEQ multiplex PCR, lists solely in-frame clones and lacks some. For V, J and clone size, that table is used; D and trimming come from the DNA. The sample includes tens of thousands of clones, 55% to 70% of them seen just once. The sample consisted of peripheral blood. The sequence came from an older woman with acute or convalescent COVID-19. The V call is TRBV7-8, the J call TRBJ2-3; 9 nucleotides agree with TRBD2. The CDR3 nucleotides are TGTGCCAGCAGCTCCTTTAGCGGGAGAGCAGATACGCAGTATTTT. Its translation is CASSSFSGRADTQYF. Full variable domain (remainder filled in from reference TRBV7-8 and TRBJ2-3): GAGVSQSPRYKVAKRGQDVALRCDPISGHVSLFWYQQALGQGPEFLTYFQNEAQLDKSGLPSDRFFAERPEGSVSTLKIQRTQQEDSAVYLCASSSFSGRADTQYFGPGTRLTVL.